This is a list of T cell receptor beta chains from one sample in a study of T cells after somatic rescue of genetic block. Here immunoSEQ multiplex PCR was the method, and the copy in TCRdb shows in-frame clones only, minus some. Among 65,000 to 70,000 clones, approximately 90% were seen once, and the ten largest hold approximately 3%. The sequenced material came from peripheral blood mononuclear cells (PBMCs). The origin of the receptors is a man in his forties or fifties. CDR3s include the opening cysteine and the closing phenylalanine or tryptophan. D genes are given only for firm matches. Where a row states a size, it is once, few, many or the class of an expanded clone; other rows omit it.

d_gene	j_gene	v_gene	abundance	CDR3nt	CDR3aa
TRBD1	TRBJ2-7	TRBV10-3	-	TGTGCCATCAGTGAGTCCCTTAACAGGGGACCCCCTCCCTACGAGCAGTACTTC	CAISESLNRGPPPYEQYF
TRBD2	TRBJ2-5	TRBV10-2	few	TGCGCCAGCTGGTCCGGGACTAAACGTGTCGTCGGAGAGACCCAGTACTTC	CASWSGTKRVVGETQYF
TRBD1	TRBJ1-1	TRBV30	-	TGTGCCTGGAGGGGCCCGGGACAGGGGGCGAACACTGAAGCTTTCTTT	CAWRGPGQGANTEAFF
-	TRBJ1-1	TRBV19	-	TGTGCCAGTAGGAAAAACAGGAACACTGAAGCTTTCTTT	CASRKNRNTEAFF
-	TRBJ2-1	TRBV6-4	-	TGTGCCACCGCTCCGGGGGCAGGGGAATACAATGAGCAGTTCTTC	CATAPGAGEYNEQFF
-	TRBJ1-1	TRBV6-6	-	TGTGCCAGCAGGGCTCGGACGGGAAACACTGAAGCTTTCTTT	CASRARTGNTEAFF
-	TRBJ1-6	TRBV9	-	TGTGCCAGCAGCCCAAGGACAAATTCACCCCTCCACTTT	CASSPRTNSPLHF
-	TRBJ1-2	TRBV5-1	-	TGCGCCAGCAGCATAGGGGGGAACTATGGCTACACCTTC	CASSIGGNYGYTF
-	TRBJ2-1	TRBV5-6	-	TGTGCCAGCAGCTTGGCCTCAGGGCTCTTTTACAATGAGCAGTTCTTC	CASSLASGLFYNEQFF
TRBD1	TRBJ1-1	TRBV2	few	TGTGCCGCATCCGGGACAGTGAACACTGAAGCTTTCTTT	CAASGTVNTEAFF
TRBD1	TRBJ2-7	TRBV5-6	-	TGTGCCAGCAGCTCAGGAGAAGGGACAGGGTGGAAGGTGTACGAGCAGTACTTC	CASSSGEGTGWKVYEQYF
TRBD2	TRBJ2-7	TRBV4-2	-	TGTGCCAGCAGCCAAGATGAGAGCGGGGGCTCCTACGAGCAGTACTTC	CASSQDESGGSYEQYF
TRBD1	TRBJ1-3	TRBV18	-	TGTGCCAGCTCCAGGGGGGAGCTGTCTGGAAACACCATATATTTT	CASSRGELSGNTIYF
TRBD1	TRBJ2-6	TRBV7-2	-	TGTGCCAGCAGCTTACGCGCAGGGGGTTTCTCTGGGGCCAACGTCCTGACTTTC	CASSLRAGGFSGANVLTF
-	TRBJ2-2	TRBV4-2	-	TGTGCCAGCAGCCAAGTTGCGAAAGGGACCGGGGAGCTGTTTTTT	CASSQVAKGTGELFF
-	TRBJ1-6	TRBV11-3	-	TGTGCCAGCAGCTTAGGTGGAGGTTCACCCCTCCACTTT	CASSLGGGSPLHF
-	TRBJ1-6	TRBV5-4	-	TGTGCCAGCAGCTTTAAGGACGGTTCACCCCTCCACTTT	CASSFKDGSPLHF
-	TRBJ2-7	TRBV7-9	-	TGTGCCAGCAGCTTAGTCGAGACCTACGAGCAGTACTTC	CASSLVETYEQYF
TRBD1	TRBJ1-5	TRBV30	-	TGTGCCTGGAGTGCGCAGGGGGATCAGCCCCAGCATTTT	CAWSAQGDQPQHF
TRBD1	TRBJ2-7	TRBV27	-	TGTGCCAGCAGTTTAGAACAGGGGGCCTACGAGCAGTACTTC	CASSLEQGAYEQYF
-	TRBJ1-6	TRBV18	-	TGTGCCAGCTCACCACCCACAGGAACCGGTTCACCCCTCCACTTT	CASSPPTGTGSPLHF
-	TRBJ2-3	TRBV19	-	TGTGCCAGTAGTATAGGGCGCACAGATACGCAGTATTTT	CASSIGRTDTQYF
TRBD1	TRBJ1-4	TRBV6-7	-	TGTGCCAGCAGTTACGGACAGGGGGCAGGGGAAAAACTGTTTTTT	CASSYGQGAGEKLFF
TRBD1	TRBJ2-2	TRBV28	-	TGTGCCAGCAGTTTTCAGGGGGTACCGGGGTCGAACACCGGGGAGCTGTTTTTT	CASSFQGVPGSNTGELFF
TRBD1	TRBJ1-1	TRBV7-2	-	TGTGCCAGCAGCTCCCCGACAGGGGATAGGACTGAAGCTTTCTTT	CASSSPTGDRTEAFF
-	TRBJ1-4	TRBV2	-	TGTGCCAGCACTTGGCCCGGGGGGAATAATGAAAAACTGTTTTTT	CASTWPGGNNEKLFF
TRBD1	TRBJ1-4	TRBV7-9	-	TGTGCCAGCAGCCCGGGACAGGGATTAAGTAATGAAAAACTGTTTTTT	CASSPGQGLSNEKLFF
-	TRBJ1-4	TRBV28	once	TGTGCCAGCACCGCCGGTGAAAAACTGTTTTTT	CASTAGEKLFF
-	TRBJ2-7	TRBV9	-	TGTGCCAGCAGCGTAGCCAGGGTCGGGGAGCAGTACTTC	CASSVARVGEQYF
-	TRBJ2-5	TRBV28	-	TGTGCCAGCAGTTTTACAGCAGGACGGGCGGAGACCCAGTACTTC	CASSFTAGRAETQYF
-	TRBJ1-6	TRBV10-3	-	TGTGCCATCAGTGATGGGGCTAGCTCCTATAATTCACCCCTCCACTTT	CAISDGASSYNSPLHF
TRBD1	TRBJ2-2	TRBV7-9	-	TGTGCCAGCAGCAGCCAACAGGGGGCATACACCGGGGAGCTGTTTTTT	CASSSQQGAYTGELFF
TRBD1	TRBJ2-6	TRBV5-4	-	TGTGCCAGCACGCGCCAGGGGGCGCGAGGGGCCAACGTCCTGACTTTC	CASTRQGARGANVLTF
-	TRBJ1-2	TRBV5-4	-	TGTGCCAGCAGCTTCGACAGCTATGGCTACACCTTC	CASSFDSYGYTF
TRBD1	TRBJ2-5	TRBV30	-	TGTGCCTGGATTGACAGGGTGAGGCAGACCCAGTACTTC	CAWIDRVRQTQYF
TRBD1	TRBJ1-5	TRBV5-5	-	TGTGCCAGCAGCCCTAGGACAGGGTCCCATCAGCCCCAGCATTTT	CASSPRTGSHQPQHF
-	TRBJ2-1	TRBV5-6	-	TGTGCCAGCAGCTTGGAAGGACGTCCCTACAATGAGCAGTTCTTC	CASSLEGRPYNEQFF
TRBD1	TRBJ1-5	TRBV7-8	-	TGTGCCAGCAGCCAGACAGGGACCAATCAGCCCCAGCATTTT	CASSQTGTNQPQHF
-	TRBJ2-3	TRBV5-1	-	TGCGCCAGCAGCTTGGGGTCCACAGATACGCAGTATTTT	CASSLGSTDTQYF
-	TRBJ1-2	TRBV23-1	-	TGCGCCAGCCTGGGGGGGGGCTACACCTTC	CASLGGGYTF
-	TRBJ2-6	TRBV4-2	-	TGTGCCAGCAGCCAAGATTTTAAGGGAACTGGGGCCAACGTCCTGACTTTC	CASSQDFKGTGANVLTF
-	TRBJ2-3	TRBV7-3	few	TGTGCCAGCAGCTCCGGGCCGGAGAGGACGCAGTATTTT	CASSSGPERTQYF
TRBD1	TRBJ1-1	TRBV2	-	TGTGCCAGCAGCGCACACCGGGACAGCGGCCCTTTCTTT	CASSAHRDSGPFF
-	TRBJ2-3	TRBV6-1	-	TGTGCCAGCGACAGGAACTTGGATACGCAGTATTTT	CASDRNLDTQYF
-	TRBJ2-5	TRBV10-3	-	TGTGCCATCAGTGATGGGGGGAAGACCCAGTACTTC	CAISDGGKTQYF
-	TRBJ2-7	TRBV15	-	TGTGCCACCAGCAGAGATCTGGACAGACAGTACTTC	CATSRDLDRQYF
-	TRBJ2-5	TRBV7-3	-	TGTGCCAGCAGCTTAATTTCGGGGGAGGAGACCCAGTACTTC	CASSLISGEETQYF
TRBD1	TRBJ1-5	TRBV7-9	-	TGTGCCAGCAGCCCCCAGGGGGATCAGCCCCAGCATTTT	CASSPQGDQPQHF
-	TRBJ2-2	TRBV5-4	-	TGTGCCAGCGCGATCGGGACGACGAACACCGGGGAGCTGTTTTTT	CASAIGTTNTGELFF
-	TRBJ1-2	TRBV6-1	few	TGTGCCACCACAGGGTCGGGCTATGGCTACACCTTC	CATTGSGYGYTF
TRBD1	TRBJ2-2	TRBV9	-	TGTGCCAGCAGCGCCATGACAGGGGAATTCTCGGGGGAGCTGTTTTTT	CASSAMTGEFSGELFF
TRBD1	TRBJ2-3	TRBV6-1	-	TGTGCCAGCAGAGCCGAGGACAGGGAAACAGATACGCAGTATTTT	CASRAEDRETDTQYF
-	TRBJ2-3	TRBV11-2	-	TGTGCCAGCAGCTTAGTTGCTCCGGGTGGGGATACGCAGTATTTT	CASSLVAPGGDTQYF
TRBD1	TRBJ2-5	TRBV18	-	TGTGCCAGCTCACCGGGACAGGGAGAGACCCAGTACTTC	CASSPGQGETQYF
TRBD1	TRBJ1-2	TRBV6-1	-	TGTGCCAGCAGTGAAATCTTTTGGACAGGAGCGACCTATGGCTACACCTTC	CASSEIFWTGATYGYTF
-	TRBJ1-1	TRBV30	-	TGTGCCTGGAGCCCCTGGGGGCTAGGTAACACTGAAGCTTTCTTT	CAWSPWGLGNTEAFF
TRBD1	TRBJ1-1	TRBV19	-	TGTGCCAGTAGTAACAACAGGGGCATGAACACTGAAGCTTTCTTT	CASSNNRGMNTEAFF
TRBD2	TRBJ2-1	TRBV9	once	TGTGCCAGCAGCGTAGGAGCGGGAGCCTGGAATGAGCAGTTCTTC	CASSVGAGAWNEQFF
TRBD1	TRBJ2-4	TRBV7-9	-	TGTGCCAGCAGCTTGCCGGGACAGGGAACCAAAAACATTCAGTACTTC	CASSLPGQGTKNIQYF